The clone carrying this T cell receptor (beta chain) was picked up many times. Its antigen is undetermined. 5'RACE employing 10-nucleotide random UMIs yielded the cDNA. TCRdb processed the 5' RACE reads anew with MiXCR; each CDR3 protein has one entry. The sample lists nearly 60,000 distinct CDR3 sequences; 3% to 4% were seen once. This sample is part of a study of neurological immune-mediated disorders. Study-wide results and caveats: Multiple sclerosis was found to have the least TCR clonal expansion, below healthy controls, and HTLV-1-associated myelopathy the most. There were no CDR3 amino acid sequences shared by expanded clones across subjects, a result suggesting private repertoires in all groups.

Trimming left V 1 base short and J 6 bases short, with 12 bases between. The germline CDR1 and CDR2 sequences are SEHNR and FQNEAQ (reference sequence). This CDR3 has 14 amino acids. Preparation of the unsorted libraries drew on 2 million PBMCs stored at -80 C. The J gene is TRBJ1-2, the V gene TRBV7-9; D ambiguous. The sequencing input was PBMCs. The source of this sequence is a woman aged 55-75 years with multiple sclerosis. The CDR3 is CASSLGSRADGYTF. CDR3 sequence (DNA): TGTGCCAGCAGCTTAGGGTCCCGGGCGGATGGCTACACCTTC.